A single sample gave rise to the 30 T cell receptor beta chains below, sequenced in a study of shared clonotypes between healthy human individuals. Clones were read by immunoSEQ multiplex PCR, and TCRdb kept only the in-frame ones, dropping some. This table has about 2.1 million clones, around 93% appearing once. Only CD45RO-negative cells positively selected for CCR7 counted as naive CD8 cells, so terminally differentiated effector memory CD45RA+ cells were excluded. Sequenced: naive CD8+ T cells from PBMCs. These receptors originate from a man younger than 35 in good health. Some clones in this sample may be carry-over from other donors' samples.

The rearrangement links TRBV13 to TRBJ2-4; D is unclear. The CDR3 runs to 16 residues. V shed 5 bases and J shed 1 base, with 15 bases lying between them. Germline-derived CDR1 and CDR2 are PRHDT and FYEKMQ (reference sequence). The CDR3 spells CASSPDGGRAKNIQYF. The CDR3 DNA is TGTGCCAGCAGCCCAGACGGTGGTAGGGCCAAAAACATTCAGTACTTC.

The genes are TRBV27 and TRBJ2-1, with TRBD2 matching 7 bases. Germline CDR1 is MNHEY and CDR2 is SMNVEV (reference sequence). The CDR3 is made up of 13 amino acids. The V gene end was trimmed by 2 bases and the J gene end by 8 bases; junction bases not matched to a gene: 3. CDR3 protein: CASSLIRGDEQFF. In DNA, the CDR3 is TGTGCCAGCAGTTTAATCCGGGGGGATGAGCAGTTCTTC.

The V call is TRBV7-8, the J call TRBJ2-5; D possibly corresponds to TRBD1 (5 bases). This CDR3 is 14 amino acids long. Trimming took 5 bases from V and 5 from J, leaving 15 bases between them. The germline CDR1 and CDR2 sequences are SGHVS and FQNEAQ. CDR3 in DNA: TGTGCCAGCAGCGCCCTTGGGGCCCGGGAGACCCAGTACTTC. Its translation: CASSALGARETQYF.

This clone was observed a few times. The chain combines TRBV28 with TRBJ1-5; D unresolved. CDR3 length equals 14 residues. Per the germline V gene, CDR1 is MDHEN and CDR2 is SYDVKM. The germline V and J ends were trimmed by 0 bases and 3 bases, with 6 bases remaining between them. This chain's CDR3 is CASSLWGYNQPQHF. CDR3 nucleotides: TGTGCCAGCAGTTTATGGGGATACAATCAGCCCCAGCATTTT.

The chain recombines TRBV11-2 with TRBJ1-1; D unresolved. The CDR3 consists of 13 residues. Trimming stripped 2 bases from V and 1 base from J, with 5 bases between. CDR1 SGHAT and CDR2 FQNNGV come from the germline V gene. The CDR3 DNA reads TGTGCCAGCAGCTTATCACCGAACACTGAAGCTTTCTTT. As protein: CASSLSPNTEAFF.

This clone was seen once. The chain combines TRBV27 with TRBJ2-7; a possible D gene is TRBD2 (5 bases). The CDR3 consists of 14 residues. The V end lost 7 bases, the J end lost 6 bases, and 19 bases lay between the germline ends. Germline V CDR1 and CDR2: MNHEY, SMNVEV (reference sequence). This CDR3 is CASTPGGGGLEQYF. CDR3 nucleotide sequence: TGTGCCAGCACCCCCGGCGGTGGTGGACTCGAGCAGTACTTC.

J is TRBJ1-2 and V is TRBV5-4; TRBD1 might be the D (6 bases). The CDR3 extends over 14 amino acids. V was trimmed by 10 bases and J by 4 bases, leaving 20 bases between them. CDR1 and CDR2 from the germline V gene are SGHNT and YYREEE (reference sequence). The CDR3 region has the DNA TGTGCCTACACTTACAGGGCCGGGGGCTATGGCTACACCTTC. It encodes CAYTYRAGGYGYTF.

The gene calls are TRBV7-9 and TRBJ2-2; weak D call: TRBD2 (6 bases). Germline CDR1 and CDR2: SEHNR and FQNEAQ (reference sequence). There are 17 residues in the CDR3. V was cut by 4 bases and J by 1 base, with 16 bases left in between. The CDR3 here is CASSSRRGKGNTGELFF. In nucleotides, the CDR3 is TGTGCCAGCAGCTCTAGACGGGGGAAAGGGAACACCGGGGAGCTGTTTTTT. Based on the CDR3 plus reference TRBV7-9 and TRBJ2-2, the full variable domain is DTGVSQNPRHKITKRGQNVTFRCDPISEHNRLYWYRQTLGQGPEFLTYFQNEAQLEKSRLLSDRFSAERPKGSFSTLEIQRTEQGDSAMYLCASSSRRGKGNTGELFFGEGSRLTVL.

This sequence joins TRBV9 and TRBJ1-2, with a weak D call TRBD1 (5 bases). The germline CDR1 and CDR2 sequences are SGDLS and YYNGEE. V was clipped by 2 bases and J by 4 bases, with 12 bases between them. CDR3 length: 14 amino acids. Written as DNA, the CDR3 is TGTGCCAGCAGCGTTAATAAGGGGCCCTATGGCTACACCTTC. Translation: CASSVNKGPYGYTF.

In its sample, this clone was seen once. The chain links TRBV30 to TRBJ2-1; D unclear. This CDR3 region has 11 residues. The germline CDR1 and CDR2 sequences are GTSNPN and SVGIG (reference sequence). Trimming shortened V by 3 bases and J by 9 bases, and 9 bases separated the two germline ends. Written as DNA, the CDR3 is TGTGCCTGGAGGGCCGTGGGTGAGCAGTTCTTC. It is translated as CAWRAVGEQFF.

Here the CDR3 reads CSVGARGSEQYF. CDR3 DNA: TGCAGCGTTGGTGCCAGGGGGAGCGAGCAGTACTTC. This chain connects TRBV29-1 to TRBJ2-7; 7 nucleotides align to TRBD1. CDR3 size: 12 residues. Germline CDR1 is SQVTM and CDR2 is ANQGSEA. The trim removed 4 bases at V and 6 bases at J, leaving 6 bases unmatched.

The CDR3 protein is CASSLAEVTTNEKLFF. Here the CDR3 DNA reads TGCGCCAGCAGCTTGGCCGAGGTGACAACTAATGAAAAACTGTTTTTT. The chain recombines TRBV5-1 with TRBJ1-4; D gene uncertain. CDR1 and CDR2 from the germline V gene are SGHRS and YFSETQ. The CDR3 is 16 amino acids. V lost 0 bases and J 0 bases, leaving 9 bases between the germline ends. The whole variable domain, remainder taken from reference TRBV5-1 and TRBJ1-4, is KAGVTQTPRYLIKTRGQQVTLSCSPISGHRSVSWYQQTPGQGLQFLFEYFSETQRNKGNFPGRFSGRQFSNSRSEMNVSTLELGDSALYLCASSLAEVTTNEKLFFGSGTQLSVL.

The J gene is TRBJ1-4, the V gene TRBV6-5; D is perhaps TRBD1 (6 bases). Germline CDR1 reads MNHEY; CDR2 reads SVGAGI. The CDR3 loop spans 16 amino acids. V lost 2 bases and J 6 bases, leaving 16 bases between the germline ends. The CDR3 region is CASSYKGGGSDEKLFF. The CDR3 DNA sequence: TGTGCCAGCAGTTACAAAGGGGGTGGGAGCGATGAAAAACTGTTTTTT.

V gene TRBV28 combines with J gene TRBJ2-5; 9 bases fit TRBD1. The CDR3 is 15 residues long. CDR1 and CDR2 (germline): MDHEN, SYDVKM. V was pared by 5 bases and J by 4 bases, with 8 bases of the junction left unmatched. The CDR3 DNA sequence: TGTGCCAGCAGTATTGGGGACAGGGCACCAGAGACCCAGTACTTC. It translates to CASSIGDRAPETQYF.

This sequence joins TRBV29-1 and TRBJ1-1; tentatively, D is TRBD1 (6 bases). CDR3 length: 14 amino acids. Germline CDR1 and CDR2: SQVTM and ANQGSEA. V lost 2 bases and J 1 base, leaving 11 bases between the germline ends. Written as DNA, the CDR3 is TGCAGCGTTGAAATGCGGACAGCGAACACTGAAGCTTTCTTT. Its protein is CSVEMRTANTEAFF.

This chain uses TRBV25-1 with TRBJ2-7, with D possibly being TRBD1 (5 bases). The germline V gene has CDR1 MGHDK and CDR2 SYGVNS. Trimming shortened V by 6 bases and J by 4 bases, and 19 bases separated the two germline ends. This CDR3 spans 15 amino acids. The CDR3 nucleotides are TGTGCCAGCAGCGCTAACCGAGGACATCTATACGAGCAGTACTTC. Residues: CASSANRGHLYEQYF.

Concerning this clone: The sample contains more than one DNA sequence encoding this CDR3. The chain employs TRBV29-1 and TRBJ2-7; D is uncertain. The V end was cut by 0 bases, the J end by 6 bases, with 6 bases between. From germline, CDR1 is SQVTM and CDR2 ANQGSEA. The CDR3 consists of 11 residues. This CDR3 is CSVEEGGEQYF. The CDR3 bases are TGCAGCGTTGAAGAAGGTGGCGAGCAGTACTTC.

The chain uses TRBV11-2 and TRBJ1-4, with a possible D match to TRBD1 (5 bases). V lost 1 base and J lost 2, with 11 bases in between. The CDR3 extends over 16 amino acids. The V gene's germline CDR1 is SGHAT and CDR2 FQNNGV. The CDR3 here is CASSLGATVTNEKLFF. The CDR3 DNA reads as TGTGCCAGCAGCTTAGGCGCGACAGTTACTAATGAAAAACTGTTTTTT.

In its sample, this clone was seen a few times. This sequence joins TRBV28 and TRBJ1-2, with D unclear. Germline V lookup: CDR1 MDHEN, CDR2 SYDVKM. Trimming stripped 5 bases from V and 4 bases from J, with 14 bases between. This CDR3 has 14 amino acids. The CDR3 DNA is TGTGCCAGCAGTCCACGATATTGGGGCTATGGCTACACCTTC. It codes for CASSPRYWGYGYTF.

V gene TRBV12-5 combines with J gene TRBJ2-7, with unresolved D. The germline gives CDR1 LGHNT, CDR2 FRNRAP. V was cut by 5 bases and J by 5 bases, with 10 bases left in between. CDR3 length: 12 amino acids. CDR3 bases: TGTGCTAGTGGTCTTTCGAGTGACGAGCAGTACTTC. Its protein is CASGLSSDEQYF.

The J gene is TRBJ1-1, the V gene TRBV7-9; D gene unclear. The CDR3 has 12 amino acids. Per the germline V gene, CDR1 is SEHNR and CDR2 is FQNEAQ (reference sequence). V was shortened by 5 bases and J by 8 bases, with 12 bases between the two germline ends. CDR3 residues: CASSIGLREAFF. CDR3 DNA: TGTGCCAGCAGCATAGGGCTACGGGAAGCTTTCTTT.

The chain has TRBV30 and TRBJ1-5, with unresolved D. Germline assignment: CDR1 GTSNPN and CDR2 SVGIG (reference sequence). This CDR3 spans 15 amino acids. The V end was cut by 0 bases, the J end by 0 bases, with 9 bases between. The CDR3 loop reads CAWSVPRYSNQPQHF. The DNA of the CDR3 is TGTGCCTGGAGTGTACCACGATATAGCAATCAGCCCCAGCATTTT. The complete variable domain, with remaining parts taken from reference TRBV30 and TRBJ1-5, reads SQTIHQWPATLVQPVGSPLSLECTVEGTSNPNLYWYRQAAGRGLQLLFYSVGIGQISSEVPQNLSASRPQDRQFILSSKKLLLSDSGFYLCAWSVPRYSNQPQHFGDGTRLSIL.

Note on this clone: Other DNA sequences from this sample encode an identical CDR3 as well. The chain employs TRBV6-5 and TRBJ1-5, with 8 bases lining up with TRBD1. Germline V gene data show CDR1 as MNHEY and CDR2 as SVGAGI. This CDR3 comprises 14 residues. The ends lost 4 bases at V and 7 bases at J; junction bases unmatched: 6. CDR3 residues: CASSSDRGGQPQHF. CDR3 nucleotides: TGTGCCAGCAGTTCTGACAGGGGAGGGCAGCCCCAGCATTTT.

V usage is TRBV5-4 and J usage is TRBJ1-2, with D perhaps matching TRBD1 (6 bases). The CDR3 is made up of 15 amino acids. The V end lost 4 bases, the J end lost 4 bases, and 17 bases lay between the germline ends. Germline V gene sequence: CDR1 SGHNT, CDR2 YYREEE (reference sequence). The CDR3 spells CASSVTGTLIYGYTF. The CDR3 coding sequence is TGTGCCAGCAGCGTCACCGGGACACTAATCTATGGCTACACCTTC.

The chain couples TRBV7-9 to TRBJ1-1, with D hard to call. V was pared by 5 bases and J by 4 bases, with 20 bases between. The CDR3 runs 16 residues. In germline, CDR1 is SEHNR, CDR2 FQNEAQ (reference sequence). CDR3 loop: CASSPTLGPRGTEAFF. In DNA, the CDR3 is TGTGCCAGCAGCCCTACTCTAGGCCCGCGAGGCACTGAAGCTTTCTTT.

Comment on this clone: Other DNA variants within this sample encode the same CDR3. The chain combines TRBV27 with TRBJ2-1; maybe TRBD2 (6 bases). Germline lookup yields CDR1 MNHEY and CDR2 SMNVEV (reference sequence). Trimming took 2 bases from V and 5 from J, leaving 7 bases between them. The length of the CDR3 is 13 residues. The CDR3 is CASSLGLHNEQFF. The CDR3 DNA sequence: TGTGCCAGCAGTTTAGGACTACACAATGAGCAGTTCTTC.

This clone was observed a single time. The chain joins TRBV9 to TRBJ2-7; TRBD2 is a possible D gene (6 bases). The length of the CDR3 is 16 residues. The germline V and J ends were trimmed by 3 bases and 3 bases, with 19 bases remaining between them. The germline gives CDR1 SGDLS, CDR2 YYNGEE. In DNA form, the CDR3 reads TGTGCCAGCAGCGACCTGATTTCGCGGGACGTCTACGAGCAGTACTTC. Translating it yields CASSDLISRDVYEQYF.

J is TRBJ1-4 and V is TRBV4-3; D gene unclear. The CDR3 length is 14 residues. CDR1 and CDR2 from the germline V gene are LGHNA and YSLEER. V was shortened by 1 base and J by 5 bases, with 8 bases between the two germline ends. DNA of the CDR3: TGCGCCAGCAGCCAAGGCAGGACCAATGAAAAACTGTTTTTT. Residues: CASSQGRTNEKLFF.

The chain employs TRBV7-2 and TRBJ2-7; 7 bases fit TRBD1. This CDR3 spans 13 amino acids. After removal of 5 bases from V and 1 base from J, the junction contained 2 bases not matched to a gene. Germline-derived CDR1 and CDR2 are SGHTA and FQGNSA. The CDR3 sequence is CASSQTGSYEQYF. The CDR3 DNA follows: TGTGCCAGCAGCCAGACAGGGTCCTACGAGCAGTACTTC.

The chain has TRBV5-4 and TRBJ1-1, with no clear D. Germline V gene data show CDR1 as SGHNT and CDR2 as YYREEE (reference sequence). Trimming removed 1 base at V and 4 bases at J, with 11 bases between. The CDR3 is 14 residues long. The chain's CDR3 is CASSLRGRTTEAFF. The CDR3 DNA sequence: TGTGCCAGCAGCTTGAGAGGGAGAACCACTGAAGCTTTCTTT. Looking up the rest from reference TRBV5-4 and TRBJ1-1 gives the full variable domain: ETGVTQSPTHLIKTRGQQVTLRCSSQSGHNTVSWYQQALGQGPQFIFQYYREEENGRGNFPPRFSGLQFPNYSSELNVNALELDDSALYLCASSLRGRTTEAFFGQGTRLTVV.